These 5 T cell receptor beta chains originate from one sample sequenced in a study of regulatory T cells in long-lasting Graves disease. Building the TCR beta libraries relied on iRepertoire HTBI primers, and CDR3 regions underwent Arm-PCR. Each CDR3 protein is one row after TCRdb ran MiXCR on the multiplex PCR reads. The data show 380,000 or so distinct CDR3 sequences, 15% to 20% seen once. Time point indicated: newly diagnosed GD, antithyroid drugs for less than 3 months. RNA isolated from PBMCs was used to make the TCR library. The data also belong to a second study, concerning T cells in Graves' hyperthyroidism and ophthalmopathy.

The material was peripheral blood mononuclear cells (PBMCs), obtained at new diagnosis, from a patient treated with antithyroid drugs. The receptors come from a woman aged 18-29 years with Graves disease.

This clonotype has a count of ten or more. At one boundary the junction diverges from the germline segment, which might be a read error. The rearrangement uses TRBV5-1 and TRBJ1-1, with D possibly TRBD1 on 5 matching bases. CDR3 length: 15 residues. The germline gives CDR1 SGHRS, CDR2 YFSETQ. The CDR3 bases are TGTGCCAGCAGCTTGGCGGGGGGAAGTAACACTGAAGCTTTCTTT. This gives the protein CASSLAGGSNTEAFF.

About this clonotype itself: This is likely a read error, given that the CDR3 carries no conserved phenylalanine or tryptophan at its end. The chain employs TRBV7-3 and TRBJ1-6, with 11 bases identical to TRBD1. Germline V gene sequence: CDR1 SGHTA, CDR2 FQGTGA. J gave up 9 bases and V 5 bases, and 3 bases lay outside the gene matches. This CDR3 spans 14 amino acids. CDR3 loop: CASSVGTGGSPLHC. CDR3 DNA sequence: TGTGCCAGCAGCGTCGGGACAGGGGGTTCACCCCTCCACTGT.

The sample holds a few counts of this clonotype. This rearrangement joins TRBV27 to TRBJ1-2, with a possible D match to TRBD1 (5 bases). In germline, CDR1 is MNHEY, CDR2 SMNVEV (reference sequence). The CDR3 consists of 13 residues. Trimming cost V 5 bases and J 8 bases, with 15 bases left between them. The CDR3 loop reads CASSRDVQGGYTF. CDR3 nucleotides: TGTGCCAGCAGTCGGGACGTCCAAGGGGGCTACACCTTC.

This clonotype came up many times. The chain uses TRBV3-1 and TRBJ1-6; D perhaps matches TRBD1 (6 bases). The CDR3 runs to 16 residues. CDR1 LGHDT and CDR2 YNNKEL come from the germline V gene (reference sequence). Trimming removed 1 base from V and 8 bases from J, with 15 bases in between. This CDR3 is CASSQGLQGEHSPLHF. CDR3 nucleotide sequence: TGTGCCAGCAGCCAAGGCCTACAGGGAGAGCATTCACCCCTCCACTTT.

This clonotype came up many times. The CDR3 bases are TGTGCCAGCAGCCCTACTTTAGCGGGGGGGGCTTCACCCCTCCACTTT. Its translation is CASSPTLAGGASPLHF. The J gene is TRBJ1-6, the V gene TRBV28; a weak D match, TRBD1 (6 bases). The CDR3 loop spans 16 amino acids. CDR1 MDHEN and CDR2 SYDVKM come from the germline V gene. With 6 bases removed from V and 9 bases from J, the gap between germline ends came to 21 bases.